The clone carrying this T cell receptor beta chain occurred many times. The data were obtained in a study of regulatory T cells in long-lasting Graves disease. Investigators prepared the TCR beta libraries by applying iRepertoire HTBI primers and Arm-PCR of CDR3 regions. TCRdb analysed the multiplex PCR reads with MiXCR anew, one entry per CDR3 protein. The sample lists around 400,000 distinct CDR3 sequences, over 20% occurring once. Specified time point: persistent/refractory GD, antithyroid drugs over 5 years with positive TRAb. RNA from PBMCs was the source of the TCR library. Germline lookup yields CDR1 MDHEN and CDR2 SYDVKM. This CDR3 is 14 amino acids long. Between the trimmed V and J ends, which lost 7 bases and 0 bases, there was a span of 13 bases.

Material: peripheral blood mononuclear cells (PBMCs), obtained when the disease was refractory, from a patient treated with antithyroid drugs. The rearrangement uses TRBV28 and TRBJ2-7; no reliable D call. This TCR came from a female donor with Graves disease. The DNA for the CDR3 is TGTGCCAGCACCCAAGTCAGCGTCTCCTACGAGCAGTACTTC. This sequence encodes CASTQVSVSYEQYF.